A selection of T cell receptor beta chains follows, all from one sample in a study of T cells in Graves' hyperthyroidism and ophthalmopathy. MiXCR was run by TCRdb on the multiplex PCR reads, yielding one entry per CDR3 protein. Among roughly 180,000 distinct CDR3 sequences listed, about 15% were seen once. The material sequenced was blood. Every receptor here comes from a woman in her 50s with Graves' hyperthyroidism. Each CDR3 is given with its conserved first and last residue. D genes are given only for firm matches. Only some rows state a clone size, as once, few, many or a class for expanded clones.

j_call d_call v_call clone_size cdr3_aa cdr3_nt
TRBJ1-2 TRBD1 TRBV3-1 NA CASSHGTDSYGYTF TGTGCCAGCAGTCATGGGACAGACTCTTATGGCTACACCTTC
TRBJ2-3 TRBD1 TRBV19 many CASKRTGTDTQYF TGTGCCAGTAAGAGGACAGGGACTGATACGCAGTATTTT
TRBJ2-3 NA TRBV5-1 many CASSLAKSQDTQYF TGCGCCAGCAGCTTGGCCAAGAGTCAGGATACGCAGTATTTT
TRBJ1-6 TRBD1 TRBV28 few CASSPRGLISSPLHF TGTGCCAGCAGTCCTAGGGGGCTGATTTCTTCACCCCTCCACTTT
TRBJ2-1 NA TRBV20-1 many CSAGRTNEQFF TGCAGTGCTGGTCGGACCAATGAGCAGTTCTTC
TRBJ2-6 NA TRBV2 few CASSEAGRTGANVLTF TGTGCCAGCAGTGAAGCTGGGAGAACTGGGGCCAACGTCCTGACTTTC
TRBJ1-2 NA TRBV29-1 many CSVITGQRNYGYTF TGCAGCGTTATCACCGGACAGCGAAACTATGGCTACACCTTC
TRBJ1-1 NA TRBV27 NA CASRRGAGTEAFF TGTGCCAGTAGGCGGGGGGCAGGCACTGAAGCTTTCTTT
TRBJ2-7 NA TRBV29-1 NA CSVLLADYEQYF TGCAGCGTTCTGCTAGCAGACTACGAGCAGTACTTC
TRBJ1-1 NA TRBV12-5 many CASGLHRVNTEAFF TGTGCTAGTGGTTTGCACAGGGTGAACACTGAAGCTTTCTTT
TRBJ2-3 NA TRBV2 many CASSITDTQYF TGTGCCAGCAGCATCACAGATACGCAGTATTTT
TRBJ2-7 NA TRBV20-1 NA CSARGGTSSYEQYF TGCAGTGCTAGAGGCGGCACAAGCTCCTACGAGCAGTACTTC
TRBJ1-2 NA TRBV7-9 few CASSLEEVGYTF TGTGCCAGCAGCTTAGAGGAGGTCGGCTACACCTTC
TRBJ2-5 TRBD2 TRBV7-2 many CASSLAQAGGQETQYF TGTGCCAGCAGCTTAGCGCAGGCGGGGGGACAAGAGACCCAGTACTTC
TRBJ2-1 TRBD1 TRBV7-9 few CASSPGTGGMNEQFF TGTGCCAGCAGCCCCGGGACAGGGGGCATGAATGAGCAGTTCTTC
TRBJ1-1 NA TRBV5-4 NA CASSAPGRKNTEAFF TGTGCCAGCAGCGCGCCGGGACGCAAGAACACTGAAGCTTTCTTT
TRBJ1-2 NA TRBV12-3/TRBV12-4 many CASSPAGRTDGYTF TGTGCCAGCAGCCCGGCGGGAAGGACAGATGGCTACACCTTC
TRBJ2-4 NA TRBV11-2 once CASSARSGTGENIQYF TGTGCCAGCAGCGCTCGTTCGGGGACTGGCGAAAACATTCAGTACTTC
TRBJ1-2 NA TRBV5-1 many CASSQDRNYGYTF TGCGCCAGCAGCCAGGACAGAAACTATGGCTACACCTTC
TRBJ2-1 NA TRBV18 many CASSPQGNEQFF TGTGCCAGCTCACCGCAGGGGAATGAGCAGTTCTTC
TRBJ1-1 NA TRBV5-1 many CASSLEPMGGRATEAFF TGCGCCAGCAGCTTGGAGCCGATGGGGGGCCGGGCCACTGAAGCTTTCTTT
TRBJ1-4 NA TRBV9 many CASSPSGEKLFF TGTGCCAGCAGCCCGTCGGGTGAAAAACTGTTTTTT
TRBJ1-1 TRBD1 TRBV6-2/TRBV6-3 many CASSRGQGARYTEAFF TGTGCCAGCAGCAGGGGACAGGGGGCGCGATACACTGAAGCTTTCTTT
TRBJ2-7 TRBD2 TRBV6-2/TRBV6-3 many CASRSPGLAAREQYF TGTGCCAGCAGAAGCCCGGGACTAGCGGCCCGGGAGCAGTACTTC
TRBJ1-2 TRBD1 TRBV11-1 many CASSSYDRGLDYGYTF TGTGCCAGCAGCTCGTACGACAGGGGGCTTGACTATGGCTACACCTTC
TRBJ1-3 NA TRBV20-1 few CSARGRGYSGNTIYF TGCAGTGCTAGAGGAAGGGGCTACTCTGGAAACACCATATATTTT
TRBJ1-1 NA TRBV5-1 many CASRVGGLTNTEAFF TGCGCCAGCAGGGTCGGGGGACTGACGAACACTGAAGCTTTCTTT
TRBJ2-7 TRBD1 TRBV3-1 many CASSQGPGQGPSEQYF TGTGCCAGCAGCCAGGGTCCGGGACAGGGGCCCAGCGAGCAGTACTTC
TRBJ2-5 NA TRBV5-1 many CASSLETGGRLMRGETQYF TGCGCCAGCAGCTTGGAGACGGGGGGCCGCCTCATGAGGGGGGAGACCCAGTACTTC
TRBJ1-1 NA TRBV28 once CASISAGTNTEAFF TGTGCCAGCATTTCGGCGGGAACGAACACTGAAGCTTTCTTT
TRBJ1-2 TRBD1 TRBV24-1 many CATSKQGAHGYTF TGTGCCACCAGTAAACAGGGGGCACATGGCTACACCTTC
TRBJ1-1 NA TRBV18 many CASSTTGSEAFF TGTGCCAGCTCGACGACAGGTTCTGAAGCTTTCTTT
TRBJ2-3 NA TRBV19 few CASSDRSSTDTQYF TGTGCCAGTTCCGACCGTTCTAGCACAGATACGCAGTATTTT
TRBJ1-1 TRBD1 TRBV14 many CASSQDLRLPGQGREAFF TGTGCCAGCAGCCAAGATCTTAGGCTTCCGGGACAGGGACGGGAAGCTTTCTTT
TRBJ2-1 TRBD1 TRBV19 NA CATDRGPYNEQFF TGTGCCACGGACAGGGGGCCCTACAATGAGCAGTTCTTC
TRBJ1-2 NA TRBV4-1 NA CASSHPPSGYTF TGCGCCAGCAGTCATCCCCCGAGTGGCTACACCTTC
TRBJ2-2 NA TRBV9 few CASSVGQFTGELFF TGTGCCAGCAGCGTAGGGCAGTTCACCGGGGAGCTGTTTTTT
TRBJ2-7 NA TRBV20-1 many CSAKTPIGSDEQYF TGCAGTGCTAAAACCCCTATTGGGAGCGACGAGCAGTACTTC
TRBJ1-5 NA TRBV2 many CASSDLGSDQPQHF TGTGCCAGCAGTGACTTGGGGTCCGATCAGCCCCAGCATTTT
TRBJ2-2 NA TRBV10-2 NA CASRYSGTGELFF TGCGCCAGCAGATACTCGGGCACCGGGGAGCTGTTTTTT
TRBJ2-3 TRBD2 TRBV19 many CASSGGTSGSPDTQYF TGTGCCAGTAGTGGGGGGACTAGCGGGTCCCCAGATACGCAGTATTTT
TRBJ2-3 TRBD2 TRBV19 many CASSIDKAGGSTDTQYF TGTGCCAGTAGTATTGACAAGGCGGGGGGGAGCACAGATACGCAGTATTTT
TRBJ1-4 TRBD1 TRBV28 many CASSSPGQEFGKLFF TGTGCCAGCAGTTCCCCGGGACAGGAGTTTGGAAAACTGTTTTTT
TRBJ1-1 TRBD1 TRBV6-2/TRBV6-3 many CASSYPPTGADEAFF TGTGCCAGCAGTTACCCCCCGACAGGGGCGGATGAAGCTTTCTTT
TRBJ2-7 NA TRBV29-1 many CSVEVGPYEQYF TGCAGCGTTGAAGTAGGGCCCTACGAGCAGTACTTC